These 23 T cell receptor beta chains originate from one sample sequenced in a study of beta chain features in type 1 diabetes. The whole isolated RNA underwent reverse transcription, so sequencing captured expressed TCRB transcripts. Some clones are missing from TCRdb's copy, which holds only in-frame ones; the method was immunoSEQ multiplex PCR. This sample has under 850,000 clones, with roughly an eighth found just once. Overall study results and limits: People with Type 1 diabetes carried modestly yet significantly shorter TCRB CDR3s in all four CD4+ subsets.

Their antigens remain unidentified. Input material: naive CD4+ T cells from blood. The receptor set was obtained from a man younger than 35 with type 1 diabetes.

This rearrangement joins TRBV5-1 to TRBJ2-2, with TRBD1 identical over 7 bases. CDR1 is SGHRS, CDR2 YFSETQ, per germline. This CDR3 comprises 14 residues. J gave up 0 bases and V 7 bases, and 3 bases lay outside the gene matches. The CDR3 is CASAGTANTGELFF. As DNA, the CDR3 is TGCGCCAGCGCCGGGACAGCGAACACCGGGGAGCTGTTTTTT.

This clone turned up a few times. The V gene is TRBV7-4, the J gene TRBJ2-3, with a tentative D call TRBD1 (6 bases). V was pared by 5 bases and J by 1 base, with 16 bases between. The CDR3 consists of 16 residues. Germline CDR1 is SGHVT and CDR2 is SQSDAQ. The CDR3 DNA is TGTGCCAGCAGCCATTTCCGGGACATAGGCACAGATACGCAGTATTTT. It translates to CASSHFRDIGTDTQYF.

As to this clone: Other DNA sequences in the sample encode the same CDR3. The genes are TRBV27 and TRBJ1-6; no reliable D call. The CDR3 is made up of 12 amino acids. The germline V gene encodes CDR1 MNHEY and CDR2 SMNVEV (reference sequence). V lost 6 bases and J 2 bases, leaving 2 bases between the germline ends. The CDR3 loop reads CASSPYNSPLHF. CDR3 sequence (DNA): TGTGCCAGCAGCCCCTATAATTCACCCCTCCACTTT.

This rearrangement joins TRBV5-1 to TRBJ2-5; possible D gene TRBD1, 5 bases. Per germline, CDR1 SGHRS and CDR2 YFSETQ. This CDR3 has 13 residues. Trimming removed 2 bases at V and 2 bases at J, with 7 bases between. CDR3 sequence reads: CASSFGHQETQYF. In nucleotides, the CDR3 is TGCGCCAGCAGCTTTGGACATCAAGAGACCCAGTACTTC.

Concerning this clone itself: This sample also contains other DNA sequences that code for the same CDR3. The chain couples TRBV30 to TRBJ2-5; a weak D match, TRBD2 (6 bases). Trimming pared 2 bases from V and 4 bases from J, leaving 8 bases between. The V gene's germline CDR1 is GTSNPN and CDR2 SVGIG (reference sequence). This CDR3 region has 12 residues. This chain's CDR3 is CAWSQGGETQYF. The CDR3 coding sequence is TGTGCCTGGAGTCAGGGAGGAGAGACCCAGTACTTC. Filled out from reference TRBV30 and TRBJ2-5, the complete variable domain reads SQTIHQWPATLVQPVGSPLSLECTVEGTSNPNLYWYRQAAGRGLQLLFYSVGIGQISSEVPQNLSASRPQDRQFILSSKKLLLSDSGFYLCAWSQGGETQYFGPGTRLLVL.

The chain couples TRBV6-6 to TRBJ1-2; no firm D call. Germline V gene sequence: CDR1 MNHNY, CDR2 SVGAGI (reference sequence). CDR3 length: 14 residues. With 2 bases removed from V and 3 bases from J, the gap between germline ends came to 10 bases. The CDR3 DNA reads as TGTGCCAGCAGTTACATCGACCCTGACTATGGCTACACCTTC. Its protein is CASSYIDPDYGYTF.

V and J are TRBV5-4 and TRBJ2-7, with 10 bases matching TRBD2. V was pared by 4 bases and J by 5 bases, with 9 bases of the junction left unmatched. This CDR3 contains 15 residues. Germline V CDR1 and CDR2: SGHNT, YYREEE (reference sequence). This chain's CDR3 is CASSQSISGGNEQYF. The CDR3 nucleotides are TGTGCCAGCAGCCAGAGTATTAGCGGGGGGAACGAGCAGTACTTC. The full variable domain, completed using reference TRBV5-4 and TRBJ2-7, is ETGVTQSPTHLIKTRGQQVTLRCSSQSGHNTVSWYQQALGQGPQFIFQYYREEENGRGNFPPRFSGLQFPNYSSELNVNALELDDSALYLCASSQSISGGNEQYFGPGTRLTVT.

The V gene is TRBV11-3, the J gene TRBJ2-7, with a weak D call TRBD2 (6 bases). Trimming shortened V by 6 bases and J by 2 bases, and 11 bases separated the two germline ends. The CDR3 loop spans 13 amino acids. The germline V gene encodes CDR1 SGHNT and CDR2 YENEEA. CDR3 bases: TGTGCCAGCAGAACGACGGGAGCCTACGAGCAGTACTTC. This sequence encodes CASRTTGAYEQYF.

This rearrangement joins TRBV15 to TRBJ2-2; D gene uncertain. Per the germline V gene, CDR1 is LNHNV and CDR2 is YYDKDF (reference sequence). The CDR3 has 16 amino acids. V was pared by 0 bases and J by 1 base, with 9 bases between. CDR3 nucleotides: TGTGCCACCAGCAGAGATGCAGTTGGGAACACCGGGGAGCTGTTTTTT. Amino acids: CATSRDAVGNTGELFF.

This rearrangement joins TRBV28 to TRBJ2-3, with D tentatively TRBD2 (6 bases). Germline V gene data show CDR1 as MDHEN and CDR2 as SYDVKM. This CDR3 comprises 13 residues. V was clipped by 7 bases and J by 0 bases, with 8 bases between them. CDR3 region: CASNGGSTDTQYF. The CDR3 coding sequence is TGTGCCAGCAACGGGGGTAGCACAGATACGCAGTATTTT.

The CDR3 coding sequence is TGTGCCATCAGGGCGGACAGTCACAATGAGCAGTTCTTC. This codes for CAIRADSHNEQFF. The rearrangement links TRBV10-3 to TRBJ2-1, with TRBD1 as a possible D gene (6 bases). V lost 6 bases and J lost 5, with 11 bases in between. The CDR3 covers 13 residues. Germline V gene sequence: CDR1 ENHRY, CDR2 SYGVKD.

V is TRBV27 and J is TRBJ1-4; D is perhaps TRBD1 (6 bases). There are 15 residues in the CDR3. Germline CDR1 MNHEY, CDR2 SMNVEV (reference sequence). Trimming stripped 5 bases from V and 2 bases from J, with 12 bases between. This CDR3 is CASSVRGETNEKLFF. Written as DNA, the CDR3 is TGTGCCAGCAGTGTCAGGGGAGAGACTAATGAAAAACTGTTTTTT.

The V and J genes are TRBV16 and TRBJ1-2, with D tentatively TRBD1 (5 bases). The V end was cut by 4 bases, the J end by 1 base, with 10 bases between. CDR1 and CDR2 (germline): KGHSY, FQNENV. The CDR3 loop spans 14 amino acids. The CDR3 loop is CASSPSGGNYGYTF. In DNA form, the CDR3 reads TGTGCCAGCAGCCCCTCGGGGGGTAACTATGGCTACACCTTC.

The table lists this clone with a few counts. DNA of the CDR3: TGTGCCAGCAGCCAGACTAGCGGCACAGATACGCAGTATTTT. This codes for CASSQTSGTDTQYF. The rearrangement uses TRBV13 and TRBJ2-3; 8 nucleotides align to TRBD2. CDR3 size: 14 residues. Germline assignment: CDR1 PRHDT and CDR2 FYEKMQ (reference sequence). With V trimmed by 5 bases and J by 1 base, 2 bases remained unmatched.

The rearrangement links TRBV5-8 to TRBJ2-3; the match to TRBD2 covers 11 bases. Germline V CDR1 and CDR2: SGHTS, YDEGEE. Trimming at V came to 5 bases and at J to 5 bases, leaving 10 bases not matched to a gene. The CDR3 has 16 amino acids. The CDR3 reads CASRLVLLAGGDTQYF. Written as DNA, the CDR3 is TGTGCCAGCAGACTGGTCCTCCTAGCGGGGGGAGATACGCAGTATTTT.

This clone was counted only a few times. This chain uses TRBV6-5 with TRBJ1-1; no clear D. V was cut by 2 bases and J by 6 bases, with 7 bases left in between. From germline, CDR1 is MNHEY and CDR2 SVGAGI. This CDR3 is built from 12 residues. CDR3 amino acids: CASSYGRPEAFF. The CDR3 DNA follows: TGTGCCAGCAGTTACGGTCGGCCTGAAGCTTTCTTT.

This clone was observed a handful of times. J is TRBJ1-1 and V is TRBV29-1, with D uncertain. The CDR3 loop spans 12 amino acids. Looked up from germline, CDR1 is SQVTM and CDR2 is ANQGSEA. Trimming took off 4 bases at V and 2 bases at J, with 8 bases between the two ends. The CDR3 sequence is CSVGHGNTEAFF. The CDR3 DNA is TGCAGCGTTGGACACGGAAACACTGAAGCTTTCTTT.

This clone came up a few times. The chain has TRBV27 and TRBJ2-5; weak D call: TRBD2 (6 bases). Germline loops: CDR1 MNHEY, CDR2 SMNVEV (reference sequence). This CDR3 spans 14 amino acids. V was clipped by 2 bases and J by 5 bases, with 12 bases between them. In nucleotides, the CDR3 is TGTGCCAGCAGTTTAGGAGGGGCCTCCGAGACCCAGTACTTC. Its translation: CASSLGGASETQYF.

CDR3 sequence (DNA): TGTGCCAGCAGCCCCCCGGTACAGTCCAACTATGGCTACACCTTC. This encodes CASSPPVQSNYGYTF. This chain joins TRBV14 and TRBJ1-2; D remains ambiguous. Trimming removed 4 bases from V and 2 bases from J, with 14 bases in between. The CDR3 consists of 15 residues. Per the germline V gene, CDR1 is SGHDN and CDR2 is FVKESK.

V is TRBV6-5 and J is TRBJ1-6; D possibly corresponds to TRBD1 (5 bases). CDR3 size: 14 residues. Per the germline V gene, CDR1 is MNHEY and CDR2 is SVGAGI. Trimming shortened V by 5 bases and J by 10 bases, and 15 bases separated the two germline ends. CDR3 region: CASSTRDGRSPLHF. Here the CDR3 DNA reads TGTGCCAGCAGTACTCGGGACGGTCGGTCACCCCTCCACTTT.

This clone was counted between two and nine times. The chain couples TRBV20-1 to TRBJ1-2; D possibly corresponds to TRBD1 (5 bases). Germline loops: CDR1 DFQATT, CDR2 SNEGSKA (reference sequence). CDR3 length: 10 residues. V gave up 5 bases and J gave up 10 bases, with 11 bases separating them. CDR3 nucleotides: TGCAGTGCTCACCAGGGTATCTACACCTTC. Residues: CSAHQGIYTF.

The chain employs TRBV30 and TRBJ1-6, with 7 bases matching TRBD1. CDR1 is GTSNPN and CDR2 is SVGIG in the germline V gene (reference sequence). J was trimmed by 7 bases and V by 2 bases; bases with no gene match: 5. This CDR3 region has 14 residues. CDR3 loop: CAWSNDRENSPLHF. The CDR3, as DNA: TGTGCCTGGAGTAACGACAGGGAGAATTCACCCCTCCACTTT.

The V gene is TRBV4-1, the J gene TRBJ2-1, with D maybe TRBD2 (6 bases). The CDR3 length is 16 residues. The V and J ends lost 0 bases and 1 base respectively, with 10 bases between them. Germline CDR1 reads MGHRA; CDR2 reads YSYEKL. CDR3 residues: CASSQEAGWSYNEQFF. The DNA of the CDR3 is TGCGCCAGCAGCCAAGAGGCGGGATGGTCCTACAATGAGCAGTTCTTC.